The 10 T cell receptor beta chains below all came from one sample that was sequenced in a study of neurological immune-mediated disorders (dated by TCRdb to the late 2010s). Libraries were built with 5' RACE. TCRdb names Illumina HiSeq 2500 as the instrument used. TCRdb redid the processing of the public reads, applying fastp at Q25 and MiXCR, and retained in-frame beta chains. Rows merge per CDR3 protein into single entries with the most common DNA and genes. The sample yields roughly 80,000 distinct CDR3 sequences; 17% were counted once. The leading ten clones occupy 15% to 19% of the sample. The specimen was PBMCs. These receptors all come from a woman aged 40 to 50 in good health.

This clonotype was found many times. The chain has TRBV6-5 and TRBJ2-6; no firm D call. The CDR3 runs to 15 residues. Trimming stripped 6 bases from V and 2 bases from J, with 11 bases between. The germline CDR1 and CDR2 sequences are MNHEY and SVGAGI. The chain's CDR3 is CASSSPKAGANVLTF. The CDR3 DNA is TGTGCCAGCAGCTCCCCTAAGGCTGGGGCCAACGTCCTGACTTTC.

The chain uses TRBV27 and TRBJ2-5, with 14 bases that match TRBD2. The CDR3 loop spans 19 amino acids. The trim removed 7 bases at V and 1 base at J, leaving 14 bases unmatched. Per the germline V gene, CDR1 is MNHEY and CDR2 is SMNVEV (reference sequence). CDR3 region: CASKPGTSGGQGPQETQYF. The CDR3 DNA reads as TGTGCCAGCAAACCCGGGACTAGCGGGGGCCAGGGTCCCCAAGAGACCCAGTACTTC.

This clonotype was counted ten times or more. The J gene is TRBJ2-3, the V gene TRBV28; D may be TRBD1 or TRBD2 (5 bases each). The germline V and J ends were trimmed by 9 bases and 5 bases, with 27 bases remaining between them. Germline loops: CDR1 MDHEN, CDR2 SYDVKM. The CDR3 is 17 residues long. This chain's CDR3 is CASFGTSITITQDTQYF. The CDR3 coding sequence is TGTGCCAGTTTTGGGACCTCGATCACGATTACACAAGATACGCAGTATTTT. Full variable domain (rest looked up from reference TRBV28 and TRBJ2-3): DVKVTQSSRYLVKRTGEKVFLECVQDMDHENMFWYRQDPGLGLRLIYFSYDVKMKEKGDIPEGYSVSREKKERFSLILESASTNQTSMYLCASFGTSITITQDTQYFGPGTRLTVL.

The sample holds a few counts of this clonotype. V gene TRBV6-2 or TRBV6-3 combines with J gene TRBJ1-1; D remains unclear. Germline V lookup: CDR1 MNHEY, CDR2 SVGEGT. CDR3 length: 12 amino acids. Trimming stripped 4 bases from V and 3 bases from J, with 6 bases between. The CDR3: CASSSFDTEAFF. The CDR3 region has the DNA TGTGCCAGCAGTTCCTTCGACACTGAAGCTTTCTTT.

This clonotype came up many times. This sequence joins TRBV3-1 and TRBJ1-1, with 8 bases that match TRBD1. Germline CDR1 LGHDT, CDR2 YNNKEL (reference sequence). V dropped 7 bases and J dropped 0; count of bases not matched to a gene: 13. This CDR3 spans 17 amino acids. The chain's CDR3 is CASTAGTGITMNTEAFF. The CDR3 DNA follows: TGTGCCAGCACCGCCGGGACAGGCATTACTATGAACACTGAAGCTTTCTTT.

This clonotype appeared many times. V is TRBV7-8 and J is TRBJ2-5, with D possibly being TRBD1 (6 bases). This CDR3 spans 13 amino acids. Germline V lookup: CDR1 SGHVS, CDR2 FQNEAQ. V gave up 2 bases and J gave up 5 bases, with 9 bases separating them. CDR3 sequence: CASSLRTGETQYF. DNA of the CDR3: TGTGCCAGCAGCTTAAGAACAGGGGAGACCCAGTACTTC.

This clonotype has at least ten counts. The CDR3: CASSLLAGGYNEQFF. DNA of the CDR3: TGTGCCAGTAGCCTCCTAGCGGGGGGCTACAATGAGCAGTTCTTC. The chain carries TRBV19 and TRBJ2-1; TRBD2 agrees at 11 bases. Germline trimming cut 6 bases from V and 3 bases from J; bases unmatched to any gene: 4. The CDR3 loop spans 15 amino acids. Germline-derived CDR1 and CDR2 are LNHDA and SQIVND (reference sequence).

This clonotype was detected ten times or more. The chain links TRBV7-2 to TRBJ2-7; maybe TRBD1 (5 bases). Trimming shortened V by 2 bases and J by 6 bases, and 14 bases separated the two germline ends. CDR3 length equals 14 residues. The germline gives CDR1 SGHTA, CDR2 FQGNSA. The CDR3 bases are TGTGCCAGCAGCTTACTCCCCAGGGCGTCCGAGCAGTACTTC. It specifies CASSLLPRASEQYF.

This clonotype was observed a few times. The rearrangement joins TRBV30 to TRBJ1-5, with no clear D. CDR3 length equals 15 residues. Trimming took off 2 bases at V and 2 bases at J, with 13 bases between the two ends. Germline V gene data show CDR1 as GTSNPN and CDR2 as SVGIG (reference sequence). The chain's CDR3 is CAWSPDTLRNQPQHF. CDR3 sequence (DNA): TGTGCCTGGAGTCCGGATACCCTCCGCAATCAGCCCCAGCATTTT.

This clonotype was counted many times. The chain is built from TRBV29-1 and TRBJ2-1, with D perhaps matching TRBD1 (6 bases). V dropped 3 bases and J dropped 10 bases, with 22 bases sitting between them. CDR1 and CDR2 from the germline V gene are SQVTM and ANQGSEA. This CDR3 has 15 amino acids. The CDR3 region is CSVDMGVHVRGEQFF. CDR3 DNA: TGCAGCGTTGACATGGGTGTCCATGTCAGGGGCGAGCAGTTCTTC.